Below, 8 T cell receptor beta chains from the same sample are listed, as sequenced in a study of T cell clonotyping in hematopoietic cell transplantation. Repertoires were generated with immunoSEQ multiplex PCR, while TCRdb's copy carries only in-frame clones and drops some. This table has 55,000 to 70,000 clones, about 94% appearing once. Source material: peripheral blood mononuclear cells. Source of these receptors: a man aged 45-60 years in good health. Some clones in this sample may be carry-over from other donors' samples.

The chain joins TRBV10-3 to TRBJ2-7; D is perhaps TRBD1 (6 bases). The CDR3 runs to 14 residues. Germline CDR1 ENHRY, CDR2 SYGVKD. V lost 4 bases and J 4 bases, leaving 14 bases between the germline ends. The CDR3 reads CAISGRDQGYEQYF. In DNA, the CDR3 is TGTGCCATCAGTGGCCGGGATCAGGGGTACGAGCAGTACTTC.

The chain is built from TRBV12-5 and TRBJ2-3; D is ambiguous. V was pared by 6 bases and J by 2 bases, with 3 bases between. The CDR3 length is 11 residues. Per the germline V gene, CDR1 is LGHNT and CDR2 is FRNRAP. The chain's CDR3 is CASGFTDTQYF. The DNA for the CDR3 is TGTGCTAGTGGGTTCACAGATACGCAGTATTTT.

The V and J genes are TRBV28 and TRBJ2-7, with D perhaps TRBD2 (6 bases). The CDR3 has 19 residues. Germline assignment: CDR1 MDHEN and CDR2 SYDVKM. Trimming removed 4 bases from V and 5 bases from J, with 30 bases in between. The CDR3 nucleotides are TGTGCCAGCAGTTCCGTGGGGGGAGGCCGAAGGAATAAGCTAGACGAGCAGTACTTC. Its protein is CASSSVGGGRRNKLDEQYF.

This clone occurred many times. The V gene is TRBV4-2, the J gene TRBJ2-1; 13 bases agree with TRBD2. Germline CDR1 reads LGHNA; CDR2 reads YNFKEQ. After removal of 4 bases from V and 4 bases from J, the junction contained 4 bases not matched to a gene. The CDR3 runs 16 residues. The CDR3 region is CASSPGTSGAYNEQFF. CDR3 DNA: TGTGCCAGCAGCCCGGGGACTAGCGGGGCTTACAATGAGCAGTTCTTC.

The chain carries TRBV5-1 and TRBJ1-1, with D possibly TRBD1 on 5 matching bases. The CDR3 has 14 residues. Trimming pared 0 bases from V and 1 base from J, leaving 7 bases between. The germline V gene encodes CDR1 SGHRS and CDR2 YFSETQ. The CDR3 here is CASSLGTQNTEAFF. In DNA, the CDR3 is TGCGCCAGCAGCTTGGGGACACAGAACACTGAAGCTTTCTTT. Based on the CDR3 plus reference TRBV5-1 and TRBJ1-1, the full variable domain is KAGVTQTPRYLIKTRGQQVTLSCSPISGHRSVSWYQQTPGQGLQFLFEYFSETQRNKGNFPGRFSGRQFSNSRSEMNVSTLELGDSALYLCASSLGTQNTEAFFGQGTRLTVV.

The sample holds one count of this clone. The chain joins TRBV6-1 to TRBJ1-5, with D perhaps TRBD1 (5 bases). The V end was cut by 5 bases, the J end by 9 bases, with 20 bases between. CDR1 MNHNS and CDR2 SASEGT come from the germline V gene. The CDR3 is made up of 15 amino acids. This CDR3 is CASSPLRGALWPQHF. In nucleotides, the CDR3 is TGTGCCAGCAGTCCGCTGAGGGGTGCTTTGTGGCCCCAGCATTTT.

The chain joins TRBV6-6 to TRBJ2-7, with TRBD2 as a possible D gene (5 bases). The CDR3 sequence is 15 residues long. The germline gives CDR1 MNHNY, CDR2 SVGAGI (reference sequence). The V end lost 4 bases, the J end lost 0 bases, and 13 bases lay between the germline ends. CDR3 loop: CASSSLERNSYEQYF. The CDR3 DNA follows: TGTGCCAGCAGTTCCTTGGAGCGGAACTCCTACGAGCAGTACTTC.

V gene TRBV27 combines with J gene TRBJ2-1; 13 nucleotides agree with TRBD2. The CDR3 consists of 15 residues. Unmatched junction bases numbered 5, after V lost 4 bases and J lost 8 bases. Germline V gene sequence: CDR1 MNHEY, CDR2 SMNVEV (reference sequence). The CDR3 reads CASSWGLAGSDEQFF. CDR3 DNA: TGTGCCAGCAGTTGGGGACTAGCGGGGTCCGATGAGCAGTTCTTC.